This T cell receptor (beta chain) is from a study of brain T cells in children with intractable seizures. Findings and limits, study-wide: HCMV serostatus was not known, and viral specificity came from CDR3 similarity only.

The CDR3 runs 13 residues. V lost 7 bases to trimming and J lost 5 bases, with 17 bases between them. CDR1 and CDR2 (germline): GTSNPN, SVGIG (reference sequence). Surgery cases with the highest brain T cell transcript signatures were chosen for sequencing. Libraries were prepared by immunoSEQ multiplex PCR; TCRdb keeps only in-frame clonotypes and omits some of them. The repertoire has about 80,000 clones, about 93% of them found once; the top ten carry 24%. On this clone itself: As yet, its antigen is unknown.

J is TRBJ2-5 and V is TRBV30; D call uncertain. The sequence was collected from a girl aged 2 to 9 with Rasmussen encephalitis and intractable seizures. Specimen: peripheral blood, collected at surgery. This chain's CDR3 is CALKTPGLETQYF. The CDR3 DNA reads TGTGCCTTGAAGACTCCTGGATTGGAGACCCAGTACTTC.